These 32 T cell receptor beta chains were sequenced from one sample in a study of T cells in Graves' hyperthyroidism and ophthalmopathy. There were TCR beta CDR3 regions amplified from RNA transcripts. When the TCR CDR3 underwent first-round RT-PCR, the HTBI primer set was used. TCRdb reanalysed the multiplex PCR reads using MiXCR and keeps one entry per CDR3 protein. The sample gives around 300,000 distinct CDR3 sequences, about 16% of which show up once; roughly 30% is in the top ten. Sequenced sample: blood. These receptor sequences come from a woman between 45 and 65 years old with Graves' hyperthyroidism that later progressed to Graves' ophthalmopathy.

This clonotype was detected ten times or more. The rearrangement links TRBV10-3 to TRBJ2-2; TRBD1 matches 8 bases. The CDR3 contains 13 residues. V shed 10 bases, J shed 3 bases, and the junction held 4 bases outside the gene matches. Germline CDR1 ENHRY, CDR2 SYGVKD. The CDR3 DNA follows: TGTGCCACCTCGGACAGGGACACCGGGGAGCTGTTTTTT. The encoded protein is CATSDRDTGELFF.

The gene calls are TRBV7-6 and TRBJ2-5; D gene uncertain. The CDR3 extends over 15 amino acids. The ends were cut back, 1 base at V and 3 bases at J, with 12 bases in the middle. Germline V CDR1 and CDR2: SGHVS, FNYEAQ. The CDR3 spells CASSLEAGSKETQYF. CDR3 bases: TGTGCCAGCAGCTTAGAGGCCGGCAGCAAAGAGACCCAGTACTTC.

The sample holds many counts of this clonotype. This chain connects TRBV2 to TRBJ2-7; 9 bases line up with TRBD1. J lost 0 bases, V lost 10 bases, and 7 bases had no gene match. In germline, CDR1 is SNHLY, CDR2 FYNNEI. The CDR3 runs to 14 residues. In DNA, the CDR3 is TGTGCCAACCGGGACAGGGCCCTCTCCTACGAGCAGTACTTC. As protein: CANRDRALSYEQYF.

This chain joins TRBV20-1 and TRBJ2-1, with TRBD2 matching over 9 bases. This CDR3 comprises 15 residues. Unmatched junction bases numbered 14, after V lost 6 bases and J lost 8 bases. Germline loops: CDR1 DFQATT, CDR2 SNEGSKA (reference sequence). CDR3 DNA: TGCAGTGCACGACTAGCGGAATCCCTTATGGATGAGCAGTTCTTC. Translation: CSARLAESLMDEQFF.

The chain employs TRBV13 and TRBJ1-6; D uncertain. Germline loops: CDR1 PRHDT, CDR2 FYEKMQ (reference sequence). V was cut by 5 bases and J by 2 bases, with 16 bases left in between. The CDR3 has 17 amino acids. CDR3 sequence: CASSRRVSGPYNSPLHF. The CDR3 DNA follows: TGTGCCAGCAGCCGAAGGGTATCAGGACCCTATAATTCACCCCTCCACTTT. The full variable domain, with the rest looked up from reference TRBV13 and TRBJ1-6, is AAGVIQSPRHLIKEKRETATLKCYPIPRHDTVYWYQQGPGQDPQFLISFYEKMQSDKGSIPDRFSAQQFSDYHSELNMSSLELGDSALYFCASSRRVSGPYNSPLHFGNGTRLTVT.

This clonotype was recorded many times. The chain recombines TRBV28 with TRBJ1-3; 7 bases agree with TRBD1. CDR1 is MDHEN and CDR2 is SYDVKM in the germline V gene. This CDR3 spans 14 amino acids. The junction had 7 bases not matched to a gene; V was cut back by 10 bases and J by 1 base. DNA for the CDR3: TGTGCCACCAGGGGGAGGGAGTCTGGAAACACCATATATTTT. Translated, it gives CATRGRESGNTIYF. The whole variable domain, filled in from reference TRBV28 and TRBJ1-3, reads DVKVTQSSRYLVKRTGEKVFLECVQDMDHENMFWYRQDPGLGLRLIYFSYDVKMKEKGDIPEGYSVSREKKERFSLILESASTNQTSMYLCATRGRESGNTIYFGEGSWLTVV.

Concerning this clonotype itself: At one end, the junction sequence differs from germline, possibly due to a read error. The chain links TRBV6-2 or TRBV6-3 to TRBJ2-1; the match to TRBD2 covers 8 bases. Looked up from germline, CDR1 is MNHEY and CDR2 is SVGEGT. The CDR3 length is 17 residues. The CDR3: CTSSYPSGRQGRSEQFF. For the CDR3, the DNA is TGTACCAGCAGTTACCCAAGCGGGAGACAAGGGAGGAGTGAGCAGTTCTTC.

This clonotype has just a few counts. The CDR3 bases are TGTGCCAGGGCTAGGCCCCCCGGGGGCTACACCTTC. Translated: CARARPPGGYTF. The V gene is TRBV2, the J gene TRBJ1-2; no clear D gene. V was trimmed by 9 bases and J by 8 bases, leaving 16 bases between them. The CDR3 loop spans 12 amino acids. The V gene's germline CDR1 is SNHLY and CDR2 FYNNEI.

This clonotype was seen just once. Possible read error: a much larger clone is one base away. The CDR3 ends on some other residue instead of the conserved phenylalanine or tryptophan, so this is likely a read error. The V and J genes are TRBV27 and TRBJ1-6; 8 bases fit TRBD1. Unmatched junction bases numbered 7, after V lost 6 bases and J lost 6 bases. The CDR3 runs to 15 residues. From germline, CDR1 is MNHEY and CDR2 SMNVEV (reference sequence). CDR3 DNA sequence: TGTGCCAGCAGGACAGGGGCCGGAATTAATTCACCCCTCCACCTT. It specifies CASRTGAGINSPLHL.

The count of this clonotype is one. The chain has TRBV7-8 and TRBJ1-1; unclear D gene. With 6 bases removed from V and 3 bases from J, the gap between germline ends came to 11 bases. Germline CDR1 SGHVS, CDR2 FQNEAQ. The CDR3 consists of 13 residues. Written as DNA, the CDR3 is TGTGCCAGCAGGGAGGGTGGGGACACTGAAGCTTTCTTT. It is translated as CASREGGDTEAFF.

Many counts were recorded for this clonotype. The CDR3 loop reads CASRRGAVAGELFF. The CDR3 DNA reads as TGTGCCAGCCGAAGGGGCGCGGTGGCCGGGGAGCTGTTTTTT. V gene TRBV11-3 combines with J gene TRBJ2-2, with D possibly being TRBD1 (5 bases). The length of the CDR3 is 14 residues. In germline, CDR1 is SGHNT, CDR2 YENEEA. Trimming removed 8 bases at V and 6 bases at J, with 16 bases between.

The chain combines TRBV2 with TRBJ2-5; D is undetermined. The CDR3 is made up of 14 amino acids. V lost 4 bases to trimming and J lost 5 bases, with 14 bases between them. The germline V gene encodes CDR1 SNHLY and CDR2 FYNNEI. The DNA of the CDR3 is TGTGCCAGCAGTGTAGACACCCAGAGGGAGACCCAGTACTTC. This codes for CASSVDTQRETQYF.

This chain's CDR3 is CASSLLGQAQKIYGYTF. Written as DNA, the CDR3 is TGTGCCAGCAGTTTATTGGGACAGGCTCAAAAGATCTATGGCTACACCTTC. This chain joins TRBV27 and TRBJ1-2; 8 nucleotides match TRBD1. The germline gives CDR1 MNHEY, CDR2 SMNVEV (reference sequence). This CDR3 has 17 residues. After removal of 1 base from V and 4 bases from J, the junction contained 11 bases not matched to a gene.

CDR3 protein: CASSHLRGQAYYGYTF. The CDR3 DNA sequence: TGCGCCAGCAGCCACCTCCGGGGACAGGCATACTATGGCTACACCTTC. This chain links TRBV4-1 with TRBJ1-2; TRBD1 matches at 8 bases. Germline assignment: CDR1 MGHRA and CDR2 YSYEKL. The CDR3 is 16 residues long. Trimming removed 3 bases from V and 3 bases from J; junction bases left unmatched: 9.

To note about this clonotype: A much larger clone lies one base from this, so it may be a read error. The chain has TRBV7-9 and TRBJ2-5, with no clear D. The V gene lost 5 bases and the J gene lost 0 bases, with 10 bases spanning the gap. This CDR3 has 14 amino acids. Looked up from germline, CDR1 is SEHNR and CDR2 is FQNEAQ (reference sequence). The CDR3 nucleotides read TGTGCCAGCAGCCGTAGGGCCCACCAAGAGACCCAGTACTTC. This encodes CASSRRAHQETQYF.

In its sample, this clonotype is medium-sized. The rearrangement links TRBV18 to TRBJ2-3, with TRBD1 matching over 7 bases. The CDR3 is 16 residues long. Germline lookup yields CDR1 KGHSH and CDR2 LQKENI. Trimming removed 2 bases from V and 0 bases from J; junction bases left unmatched: 5. CDR3 loop: CASSPGPGGSTDTQYF. The CDR3 nucleotides read TGTGCCAGCTCACCAGGCCCAGGGGGAAGCACAGATACGCAGTATTTT.

This chain connects TRBV6-1 to TRBJ1-1; D is perhaps TRBD1 (5 bases). Germline CDR1 reads MNHNS; CDR2 reads SASEGT. This CDR3 contains 14 residues. V was cut by 5 bases and J by 5 bases, with 15 bases left in between. The DNA of the CDR3 is TGTGCCAGCAGTTACGAGGGGCGGGGGACTGAAGCTTTCTTT. It encodes CASSYEGRGTEAFF.

The table lists this clonotype with many counts. The J gene is TRBJ2-1, the V gene TRBV3-1, with 7 bases aligning to TRBD2. The CDR3 has 15 amino acids. In germline, CDR1 is LGHDT, CDR2 YNNKEL (reference sequence). Unmatched junction bases numbered 5, after V lost 3 bases and J lost 3 bases. CDR3: CASSQRLAVYNEQFF. The CDR3 bases are TGTGCCAGCAGCCAGCGTCTAGCGGTCTACAATGAGCAGTTCTTC.

The table lists this clonotype with many counts. V is TRBV12-3 or TRBV12-4 and J is TRBJ2-3; 8 bases are a match to TRBD2. The V gene end was trimmed by 4 bases and the J gene end by 3 bases; junction bases not matched to a gene: 9. CDR3 length: 16 residues. CDR3 DNA sequence: TGTGCCAGCAGTTACTTAAGCGGGAGTCGTACAGATACGCAGTATTTT. Its protein is CASSYLSGSRTDTQYF.

This chain connects TRBV7-9 to TRBJ2-1, with 10 bases fitting TRBD2. Germline CDR1 is SEHNR and CDR2 is FQNEAQ (reference sequence). The CDR3 has 15 amino acids. V lost 5 bases to trimming and J lost 6 bases; unmatched junction nucleotides: 7. Here the CDR3 reads CASSRLAGRRNEQFF. The DNA of the CDR3 is TGTGCCAGCAGCCGACTAGCGGGTCGACGCAATGAGCAGTTCTTC.

This clonotype was found many times. The chain carries TRBV28 and TRBJ2-7; 10 bases match TRBD2. Germline V gene sequence: CDR1 MDHEN, CDR2 SYDVKM. J lost 7 bases, V lost 3 bases, and 12 bases had no gene match. The CDR3 has 16 amino acids. As DNA, the CDR3 is TGTGCCAGCAGTTTCAGACTAGCGGGTCACGGGGGGGAGCAGTACTTC. Its translation is CASSFRLAGHGGEQYF.

This clonotype was seen ten or more times. The chain joins TRBV10-3 to TRBJ2-7, with 14 bases identical to TRBD2. Germline CDR1 reads ENHRY; CDR2 reads SYGVKD. This CDR3 region has 16 residues. V was clipped by 3 bases and J by 4 bases; unmatched bases: 5. The chain's CDR3 is CAISDQTSGRAYEQYF. CDR3 nucleotide sequence: TGTGCCATCAGTGACCAGACTAGCGGGAGGGCGTACGAGCAGTACTTC.

This clonotype was detected many times. The gene calls are TRBV5-1 and TRBJ2-3; TRBD2 agrees at 8 bases. Germline assignment: CDR1 SGHRS and CDR2 YFSETQ. The CDR3 is 16 residues long. V lost 4 bases and J lost 5; bases outside the gene matches: 12. The CDR3 DNA sequence: TGCGCCAGCAGCCGTTGGACTAGCCGGAATCAAGATACGCAGTATTTT. Translation gives CASSRWTSRNQDTQYF.

V usage is TRBV5-4 and J usage is TRBJ2-3; 10 positions match TRBD2. This CDR3 comprises 16 residues. Germline CDR1 reads SGHNT; CDR2 reads YYREEE (reference sequence). V lost 2 bases and J lost 4; bases outside the gene matches: 7. The CDR3 nucleotides are TGTGCCAGCAGCTTCCCTAGCGGGAGCCGGGCAGATACGCAGTATTTT. Amino acid sequence: CASSFPSGSRADTQYF.

Many counts were recorded for this clonotype. This chain uses TRBV28 with TRBJ2-1; D possibly corresponds to TRBD2 (5 bases). Germline CDR1 MDHEN, CDR2 SYDVKM. This CDR3 is built from 16 residues. V was trimmed by 4 bases and J by 0 bases, leaving 13 bases between them. The CDR3 reads CASSSASGGSYNEQFF. CDR3 DNA: TGTGCCAGCAGTTCGGCCAGCGGAGGCTCCTACAATGAGCAGTTCTTC.

In this sample, this clonotype turned up many times. The chain recombines TRBV6-2 or TRBV6-3 with TRBJ2-1, with D tentatively TRBD2 (5 bases). Germline CDR1 and CDR2: MNHEY and SVGEGT. Trimming removed 5 bases at V and 8 bases at J, with 13 bases between. The CDR3 length is 13 residues. The chain's CDR3 is CASSSGRAHEQFF. Written as DNA, the CDR3 is TGTGCCAGCAGTAGTGGGAGAGCCCATGAGCAGTTCTTC.

In this sample, this clonotype turned up many times. The chain is built from TRBV7-2 and TRBJ2-1; the D call may be TRBD1 or TRBD2 (5 bases each). Germline assignment: CDR1 SGHTA and CDR2 FQGNSA. V lost 3 bases, J lost 6 bases, and 9 bases lay in between. The CDR3 has 13 amino acids. CDR3 sequence: CASSFFGANEQFF. The CDR3 coding sequence is TGTGCCAGCAGCTTCTTCGGGGCCAATGAGCAGTTCTTC.

V gene TRBV11-2 combines with J gene TRBJ2-1; D is unresolved. The germline gives CDR1 SGHAT, CDR2 FQNNGV. V was pared by 3 bases and J by 0 bases, with 15 bases between. This CDR3 region has 17 residues. For the CDR3, the DNA is TGTGCCAGCAGCTTCTCTACACCATATCGCTCCTACAATGAGCAGTTCTTC. Its translation: CASSFSTPYRSYNEQFF.

This clonotype occurred many times. The V call is TRBV11-2, the J call TRBJ2-7, with D possibly matching TRBD2 (6 bases). The length of the CDR3 is 17 residues. The germline CDR1 and CDR2 sequences are SGHAT and FQNNGV. V lost 0 bases, J lost 4 bases, and 19 bases lay in between. The CDR3 coding sequence is TGTGCCAGCAGCTTAGAGGGGTTAACGGGAGAGAGGTACGAGCAGTACTTC. Translated, it gives CASSLEGLTGERYEQYF.

At least ten counts were recorded for this clonotype. This sequence joins TRBV10-3 and TRBJ2-1; the D is unclear. The V and J ends lost 10 bases and 5 bases respectively, with 12 bases between them. The CDR3 length is 12 residues. Germline V gene sequence: CDR1 ENHRY, CDR2 SYGVKD. CDR3 nucleotides: TGTGCCAGCGCCGCTAGAGACAATGAGCAGTTCTTC. Its protein is CASAARDNEQFF.

The rearrangement joins TRBV28 to TRBJ2-2; the D gene could be TRBD1 or TRBD2 (6 bases each). Trimming left V 7 bases short and J 8 bases short, with 23 bases between. The CDR3 runs 16 residues. CDR1 and CDR2 (germline): MDHEN, SYDVKM. CDR3 region: CASILSTPGARGELFF. The CDR3 DNA sequence: TGTGCCAGCATCTTATCCACCCCGGGGGCGCGGGGGGAGCTGTTTTTT.

The rearrangement uses TRBV6-1 and TRBJ1-3; unclear D gene. The V and J ends lost 2 bases and 1 base respectively, with 6 bases between them. The CDR3 has 14 residues. CDR1 and CDR2 (germline): MNHNS, SASEGT. CDR3 bases: TGTGCCAGCAGTGAAAGTACATCTGGAAACACCATATATTTT. It translates to CASSESTSGNTIYF.